The sample holds a few counts of the clone carrying this T cell receptor (beta chain). What it binds is not known. cDNA libraries for TCR beta contained unique molecular identifiers. Each batch of 1 to 10 million T cells produced approximately 470,000 cDNA molecules. Via MiXCR, TCRdb re-called the PCR reads, giving one row per CDR3 protein. The sample records some 890,000 distinct CDR3 sequences, approximately 57% being singletons. V lost 2 bases and J lost 0, with 14 bases in between. Germline V CDR1 and CDR2: SQVTM, ANQGSEA. The CDR3 loop spans 15 amino acids. This entry is derived from a study of post-analysis software for immune sequencing data. About the study: Clinical courses comprised relapsing-remitting, secondary progressive and progressive-relapsing multiple sclerosis.

Findings and limits, study-wide: Strong co-clustering by F measure was evident for samples that had been prepared in the same batch. Patients with multiple sclerosis recorded significantly lower normalized Chao1 diversity than controls, the study found. Four or five TRBV segments, TRBV5-6, TRBV5-1 and TRBV20-1 among them, were found more frequent in patients than controls.

The chain links TRBV29-1 to TRBJ2-7; D is perhaps TRBD1 (6 bases). Material: blood. This TCR was sampled from a girl under 18 with multiple sclerosis. The CDR3 is CSVELWDTFSYEQYF. DNA for the CDR3: TGCAGCGTTGAACTTTGGGACACCTTCTCCTACGAGCAGTACTTC.